A single sample is the source of the 14 T cell receptor beta chains below, sequenced in a study of identical twins. TCRdb re-called the 5' RACE reads with MiXCR, one entry per CDR3 protein. The sample has some 660,000 distinct CDR3 sequences; more than 6.5% are singletons. Separately, the same data were catalogued under a study of yellow fever vaccine responses in identical twins.

The sequenced sample was PBMCs. All receptors derive from a young woman in good health.

This clonotype was seen more than once but under ten times. The chain recombines TRBV5-1 with TRBJ2-7, with 15 bases identical to TRBD2. V trimming: 0 bases; J trimming: 1 base; junction bases outside the gene matches: 5. Per the germline V gene, CDR1 is SGHRS and CDR2 is YFSETQ. CDR3 size: 18 residues. The CDR3 nucleotides read TGCGCCAGCAGCTTGGTGGGACTAGCGGGGGGCCTTTCCTACGAGCAGTACTTC. Translation gives CASSLVGLAGGLSYEQYF.

This clonotype showed up just a few times. The chain carries TRBV27 and TRBJ2-5, with TRBD2 matching 10 bases. The CDR3 sequence is 17 residues long. The germline gives CDR1 MNHEY, CDR2 SMNVEV (reference sequence). Germline trimming cut 3 bases from V and 6 bases from J; bases unmatched to any gene: 13. CDR3 residues: CASSLFPSGSGVKTQYF. CDR3 sequence (DNA): TGTGCCAGCAGTTTGTTCCCTAGCGGGAGTGGGGTAAAGACCCAGTACTTC.

This clonotype was picked up many times. V usage is TRBV12-3 or TRBV12-4 and J usage is TRBJ1-4; TRBD1 agrees at 7 bases. The CDR3 contains 17 residues. J was trimmed by 4 bases and V by 5 bases; bases with no gene match: 13. The CDR3 sequence: CASSLHLGGDGNEKLFF. The DNA of the CDR3 is TGTGCCAGCAGTCTCCATCTAGGGGGCGACGGTAATGAAAAACTGTTTTTT.

This clonotype was picked up many times. The rearrangement uses TRBV10-3 and TRBJ2-5; possible D gene TRBD2, 6 bases. Trimming pared 0 bases from V and 5 bases from J, leaving 10 bases between. This CDR3 is 14 amino acids long. In germline, CDR1 is ENHRY, CDR2 SYGVKD. The CDR3 reads CAISESGGLETQYF. CDR3 nucleotides: TGTGCCATCAGTGAGTCTGGAGGGCTGGAGACCCAGTACTTC.

The chain has TRBV18 and TRBJ2-7, with a possible D match to TRBD1 (5 bases). The germline V and J ends were trimmed by 3 bases and 3 bases, with 15 bases remaining between them. The CDR3 covers 15 residues. In germline, CDR1 is KGHSH, CDR2 LQKENI. The CDR3 spells CASSPGAGSIYEQYF. In DNA, the CDR3 is TGTGCCAGCTCACCTGGGGCAGGGTCCATCTACGAGCAGTACTTC.

Of note for this clonotype: An end of the junction differs from the germline gene, which may be a read error. The CDR3 bases are TGTGCCATCAGCCCTGGGCTCTGGGATGAGCAGTTCTTC. Translated: CAISPGLWDEQFF. The chain employs TRBV5-8 and TRBJ2-1; unclear D gene. The CDR3 runs to 13 residues. Germline assignment: CDR1 SGHTS and CDR2 YDEGEE.

This clonotype was recorded a few times. The chain links TRBV27 to TRBJ2-1; TRBD1 agrees at 8 bases. The ends lost 6 bases at V and 8 bases at J; junction bases unmatched: 6. The germline V gene encodes CDR1 MNHEY and CDR2 SMNVEV (reference sequence). The CDR3 is 13 residues long. The CDR3 protein is CASSRQGTHEQFF. CDR3 nucleotides: TGTGCCAGCAGCCGACAGGGGACACATGAGCAGTTCTTC.

This clonotype was seen a few times. V usage is TRBV10-3 and J usage is TRBJ2-5; a possible D gene is TRBD1 (6 bases). Germline V CDR1 and CDR2: ENHRY, SYGVKD. V lost 5 bases to trimming and J lost 5 bases, with 12 bases between them. The CDR3 is 13 residues long. DNA for the CDR3: TGTGCCATCAGTACAAGACAGGAGGAGACCCAGTACTTC. Its protein product is CAISTRQEETQYF.

The sample holds a few counts of this clonotype. CDR3 DNA: TGTGCCAGCAGCGGCCCGGGACAGGGAGCCTACGAGCAGTACTTC. Translation gives CASSGPGQGAYEQYF. J is TRBJ2-7 and V is TRBV7-9; 9 nucleotides align to TRBD1. The V segment lost 5 bases and the J segment 2 bases; nucleotides outside the gene matches: 7. CDR3 length: 15 amino acids. Germline CDR1 is SEHNR and CDR2 is FQNEAQ (reference sequence).

CDR3 coding DNA: TGTGCCAGCAGTTTAGGGTCCGCAAATAGCAATCAGCCCCAGCATTTT. Translating it yields CASSLGSANSNQPQHF. This chain joins TRBV12-3 or TRBV12-4 and TRBJ1-5; no clear D. V lost 1 base to trimming and J lost 0 bases, with 10 bases between them. The CDR3 length is 16 residues.

Remarks on this clonotype: This may be a read error: a much more frequent sequence differs by one nucleotide. The V call is TRBV5-1, the J call TRBJ2-7; D is perhaps TRBD1 (6 bases). Trimming took 4 bases from V and 4 from J, leaving 15 bases between them. Germline CDR1 SGHRS, CDR2 YFSETQ. This CDR3 is 14 amino acids long. DNA of the CDR3: TGCGCCAGCAGCCACCTGGACAGAAAGTACGAGCAGTACTTC. Translating it yields CASSHLDRKYEQYF.

This clonotype came up many times. This CDR3 reads CASSGLAGVHNEQFF. The CDR3 DNA reads as TGTGCCAGCAGCGGACTAGCGGGAGTGCACAATGAGCAGTTCTTC. V usage is TRBV11-2 and J usage is TRBJ2-1, with TRBD2 matching over 13 bases. The junction had 3 bases not matched to a gene; V was cut back by 5 bases and J by 5 bases. CDR1 is SGHAT, CDR2 FQNNGV, per germline. This CDR3 has 15 residues.

Ten or more counts support this clonotype. The chain combines TRBV24-1 with TRBJ1-6; a weak D match, TRBD1 (5 bases). The CDR3 extends over 13 amino acids. Trimming removed 6 bases from V and 7 bases from J, with 9 bases in between. Germline loops: CDR1 KGHDR, CDR2 SFDVKD. CDR3 bases: TGTGCCACCAGTTCGGGACCCAATTCACCCCTCCACTTT. Translated: CATSSGPNSPLHF.

The DNA for the CDR3 is TGTGCCATCAGTGAGTCAATAGGGCAGTTGAACACTGAAGCTTTCTTT. This codes for CAISESIGQLNTEAFF. The V call is TRBV10-3, the J call TRBJ1-1; D call uncertain. V was shortened by 0 bases and J by 0 bases, with 11 bases between the two germline ends. CDR1 is ENHRY and CDR2 is SYGVKD in the germline V gene. The CDR3 loop spans 16 amino acids.